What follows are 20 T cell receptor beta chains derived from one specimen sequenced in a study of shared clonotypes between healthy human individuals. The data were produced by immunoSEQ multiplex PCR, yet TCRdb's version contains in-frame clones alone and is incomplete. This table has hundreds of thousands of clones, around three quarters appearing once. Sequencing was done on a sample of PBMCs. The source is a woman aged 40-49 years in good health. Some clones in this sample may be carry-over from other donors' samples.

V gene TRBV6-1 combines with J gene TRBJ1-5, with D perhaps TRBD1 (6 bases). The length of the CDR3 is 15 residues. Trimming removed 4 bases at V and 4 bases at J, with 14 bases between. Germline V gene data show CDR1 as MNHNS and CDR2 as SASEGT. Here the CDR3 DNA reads TGTGCCAGCAGTGCTTCACCAGGGGCAAATCAGCCCCAGCATTTT. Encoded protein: CASSASPGANQPQHF.

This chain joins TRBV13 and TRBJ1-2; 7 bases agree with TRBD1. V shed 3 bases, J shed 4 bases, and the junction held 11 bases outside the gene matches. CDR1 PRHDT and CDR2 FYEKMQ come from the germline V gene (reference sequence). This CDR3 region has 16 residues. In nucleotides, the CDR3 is TGTGCCAGCAGCTTCAAGGACAGGCCCTCATCCTATGGCTACACCTTC. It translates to CASSFKDRPSSYGYTF.

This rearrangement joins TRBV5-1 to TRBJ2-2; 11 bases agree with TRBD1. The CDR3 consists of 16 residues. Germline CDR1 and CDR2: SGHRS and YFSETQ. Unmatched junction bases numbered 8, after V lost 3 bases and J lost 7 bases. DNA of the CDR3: TGCGCCAGCAGCTCGCCGGGACAGGGGGTAATCGGGGAGCTGTTTTTT. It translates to CASSSPGQGVIGELFF.

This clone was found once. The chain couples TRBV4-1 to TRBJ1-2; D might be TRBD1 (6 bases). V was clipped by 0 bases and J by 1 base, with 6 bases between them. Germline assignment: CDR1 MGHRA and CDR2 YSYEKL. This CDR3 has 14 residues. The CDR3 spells CASSQEGHNYGYTF. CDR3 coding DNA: TGCGCCAGCAGCCAAGAGGGACATAACTATGGCTACACCTTC.

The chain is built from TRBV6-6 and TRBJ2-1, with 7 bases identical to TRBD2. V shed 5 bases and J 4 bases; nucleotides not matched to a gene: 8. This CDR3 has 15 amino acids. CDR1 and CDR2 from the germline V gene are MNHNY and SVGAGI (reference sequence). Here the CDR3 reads CASSEPGRGYNEQFF. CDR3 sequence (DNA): TGTGCCAGCAGTGAGCCTGGGAGGGGTTACAATGAGCAGTTCTTC.

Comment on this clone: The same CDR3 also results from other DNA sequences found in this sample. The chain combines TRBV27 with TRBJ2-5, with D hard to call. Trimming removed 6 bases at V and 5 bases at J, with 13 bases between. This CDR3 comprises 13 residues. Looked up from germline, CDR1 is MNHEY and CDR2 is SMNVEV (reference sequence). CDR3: CASSPRRGETQYF. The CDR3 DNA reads TGTGCCAGCAGCCCTAGGCGTGGTGAGACCCAGTACTTC.

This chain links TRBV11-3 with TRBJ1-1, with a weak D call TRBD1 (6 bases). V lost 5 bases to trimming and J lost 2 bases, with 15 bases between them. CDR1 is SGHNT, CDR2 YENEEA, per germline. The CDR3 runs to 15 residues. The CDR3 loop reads CASSPGAGANTEAFF. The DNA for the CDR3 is TGTGCCAGCAGCCCCGGGGCGGGGGCCAACACTGAAGCTTTCTTT.

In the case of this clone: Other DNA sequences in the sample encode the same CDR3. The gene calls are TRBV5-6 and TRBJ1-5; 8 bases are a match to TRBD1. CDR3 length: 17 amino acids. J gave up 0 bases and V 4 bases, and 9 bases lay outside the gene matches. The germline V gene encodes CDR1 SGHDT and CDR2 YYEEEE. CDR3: CASSHNGQGHSNQPQHF. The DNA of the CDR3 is TGTGCCAGCAGCCACAACGGACAGGGCCATAGCAATCAGCCCCAGCATTTT.

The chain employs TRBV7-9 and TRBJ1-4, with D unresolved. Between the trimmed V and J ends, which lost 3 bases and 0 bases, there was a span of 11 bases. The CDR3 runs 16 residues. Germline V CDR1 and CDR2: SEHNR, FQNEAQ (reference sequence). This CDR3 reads CASSFGVGATNEKLFF. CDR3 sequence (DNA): TGTGCCAGCAGCTTTGGGGTGGGAGCAACTAATGAAAAACTGTTTTTT.

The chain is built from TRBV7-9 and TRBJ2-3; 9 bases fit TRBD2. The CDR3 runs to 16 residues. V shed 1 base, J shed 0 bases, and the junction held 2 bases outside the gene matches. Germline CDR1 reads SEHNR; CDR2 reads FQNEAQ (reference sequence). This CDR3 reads CASSLGLAASTDTQYF. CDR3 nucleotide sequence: TGTGCCAGCAGCTTAGGACTAGCGGCTAGCACAGATACGCAGTATTTT.

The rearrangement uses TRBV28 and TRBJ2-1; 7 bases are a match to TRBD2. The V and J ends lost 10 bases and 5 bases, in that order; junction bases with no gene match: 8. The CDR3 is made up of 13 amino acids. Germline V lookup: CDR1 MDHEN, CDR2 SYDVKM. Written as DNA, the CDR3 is TGTGCCACCACCGGGACTACTGACAATGAGCAGTTCTTC. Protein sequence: CATTGTTDNEQFF.

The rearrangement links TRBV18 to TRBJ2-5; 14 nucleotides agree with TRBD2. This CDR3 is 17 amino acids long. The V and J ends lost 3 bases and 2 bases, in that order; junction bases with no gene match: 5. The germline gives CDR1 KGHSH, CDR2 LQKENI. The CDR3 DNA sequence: TGTGCCAGCTCACCGACTAGCGGGAGGGCCCGACAAGAGACCCAGTACTTC. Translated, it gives CASSPTSGRARQETQYF.

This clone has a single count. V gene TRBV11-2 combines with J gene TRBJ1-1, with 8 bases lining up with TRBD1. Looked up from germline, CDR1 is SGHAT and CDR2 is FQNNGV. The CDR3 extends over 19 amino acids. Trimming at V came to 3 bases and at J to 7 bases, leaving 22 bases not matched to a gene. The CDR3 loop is CASSFIGAGTGALDGEAFF. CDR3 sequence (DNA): TGTGCCAGCAGCTTTATCGGAGCAGGGACAGGCGCCCTTGACGGTGAAGCTTTCTTT.

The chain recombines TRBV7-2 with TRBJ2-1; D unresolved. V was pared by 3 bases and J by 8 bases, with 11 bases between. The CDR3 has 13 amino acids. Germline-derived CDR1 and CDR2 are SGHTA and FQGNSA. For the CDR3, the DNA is TGTGCCAGCAGCTTGGGTAGAGGCTATGAGCAGTTCTTC. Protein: CASSLGRGYEQFF.

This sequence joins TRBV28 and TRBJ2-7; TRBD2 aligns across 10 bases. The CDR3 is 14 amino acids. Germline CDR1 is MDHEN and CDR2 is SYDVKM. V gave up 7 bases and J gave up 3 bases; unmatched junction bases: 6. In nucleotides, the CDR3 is TGTGCCAGCAATCCAGCGGGAGGGAACTACGAGCAGTACTTC. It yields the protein CASNPAGGNYEQYF.

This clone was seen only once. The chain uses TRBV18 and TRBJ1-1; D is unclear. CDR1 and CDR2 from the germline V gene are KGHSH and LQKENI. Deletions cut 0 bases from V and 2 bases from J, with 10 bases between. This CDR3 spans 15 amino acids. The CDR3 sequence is CASSPPPGRNTEAFF. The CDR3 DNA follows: TGTGCCAGCTCACCACCCCCAGGAAGAAACACTGAAGCTTTCTTT.

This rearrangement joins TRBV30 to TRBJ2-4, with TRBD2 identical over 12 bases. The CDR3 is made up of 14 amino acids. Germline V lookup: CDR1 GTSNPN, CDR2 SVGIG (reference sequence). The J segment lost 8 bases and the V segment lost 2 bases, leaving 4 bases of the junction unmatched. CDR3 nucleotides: TGTGCCTGGAGTCCGGGACTAGCGGGCGACATTCAGTACTTC. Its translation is CAWSPGLAGDIQYF.

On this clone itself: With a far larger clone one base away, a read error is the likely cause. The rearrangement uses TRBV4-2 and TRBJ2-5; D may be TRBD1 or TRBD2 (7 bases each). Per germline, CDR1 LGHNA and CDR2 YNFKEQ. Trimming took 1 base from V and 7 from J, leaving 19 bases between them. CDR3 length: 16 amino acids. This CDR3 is CASSQGREAGGGTQYF. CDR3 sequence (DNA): TGTGCCAGCAGCCAAGGTCGAGAAGCAGGGGGGGGGACCCAGTACTTC.

The CDR3 DNA reads as TGTGCCAGCAGCTTAGGGTCTAAGGACGAGCAGTACTTC. This encodes CASSLGSKDEQYF. The chain links TRBV7-9 to TRBJ2-7; no firm D call. This CDR3 is built from 13 residues. V was shortened by 1 base and J by 5 bases, with 9 bases between the two germline ends. The germline gives CDR1 SEHNR, CDR2 FQNEAQ (reference sequence).

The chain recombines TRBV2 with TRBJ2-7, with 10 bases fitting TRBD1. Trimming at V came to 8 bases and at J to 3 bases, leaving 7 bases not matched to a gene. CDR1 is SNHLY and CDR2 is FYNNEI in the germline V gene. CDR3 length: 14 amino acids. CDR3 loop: CASVPDRGLYEQYF. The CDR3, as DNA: TGTGCCAGCGTCCCTGACAGGGGGCTCTACGAGCAGTACTTC. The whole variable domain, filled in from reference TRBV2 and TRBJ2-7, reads EPEVTQTPSHQVTQMGQEVILRCVPISNHLYFYWYRQILGQKVEFLVSFYNNEISEKSEIFDDQFSVERPDGSNFTLKIRSTKLEDSAMYFCASVPDRGLYEQYFGPGTRLTVT.